One and the same sample provided the 21 T cell receptor beta chains below, sequenced in a study of OX40 agonist ivuxolimab in advanced cancers. The table came from immunoSEQ multiplex PCR; TCRdb's copy has only in-frame clones and leaves some out. The repertoire includes over 20,000 clones, 85% of them detected once, and about 26% sits in the top ten. The material sequenced was CD4+ or CD8+ T cells sorted from blood, taken in a trial of the OX40 agonist ivuxolimab. The receptors come from an adult with an advanced solid tumor such as melanoma, head and neck, liver or kidney cancer.

The rearrangement links TRBV5-1 to TRBJ1-4; 7 bases match TRBD1. Germline V CDR1 and CDR2: SGHRS, YFSETQ. The CDR3 is made up of 15 amino acids. Trimming cost V 6 bases and J 0 bases; bases outside gene matches: 5. CDR3 in DNA: TGCGCCAGCACCCTAACAGGGGCAACTAATGAAAAACTGTTTTTT. It translates to CASTLTGATNEKLFF.

In DNA form, the CDR3 reads TGTGCCAGCAGCTATAGGACTAGCGAGTTTTCCTACGAGCAGTACTTC. Translated: CASSYRTSEFSYEQYF. This rearrangement joins TRBV13 to TRBJ2-7; TRBD2 aligns across 9 bases. CDR1 is PRHDT and CDR2 is FYEKMQ in the germline V gene (reference sequence). The CDR3 contains 16 residues. V lost 4 bases and J lost 1; bases outside the gene matches: 8.

The rearrangement links TRBV27 to TRBJ2-7; D uncertain. Trimming stripped 4 bases from V and 0 bases from J, with 10 bases between. Germline CDR1 and CDR2: MNHEY and SMNVEV (reference sequence). This CDR3 comprises 14 residues. For the CDR3, the DNA is TGTGCCAGCAGTTGGGGAAGCGCCTCCTACGAGCAGTACTTC. It codes for CASSWGSASYEQYF.

CDR3 in amino acids: CASSVTSGGATGELFF. The CDR3 region has the DNA TGTGCCAGCAGCGTTACTAGCGGGGGGGCCACCGGGGAGCTGTTTTTT. This chain links TRBV7-7 with TRBJ2-2, with TRBD2 identical over 13 bases. The CDR3 has 16 amino acids. Germline V gene sequence: CDR1 SSHAT, CDR2 FNYEAQ (reference sequence). Germline trimming cut 5 bases from V and 4 bases from J; bases unmatched to any gene: 4. The complete variable domain, with remaining parts taken from reference TRBV7-7 and TRBJ2-2, reads GAGVSQSPRYKVTKRGQDVTLRCDPISSHATLYWYQQALGQGPEFLTYFNYEAQPDKSGLPSDRFSAERPEGSISTLTIQRTEQRDSAMYRCASSVTSGGATGELFFGEGSRLTVL.

This rearrangement joins TRBV11-1 to TRBJ2-7, with a weak D call TRBD1 (5 bases). The CDR3 totals 13 residues. Trimming pared 6 bases from V and 4 bases from J, leaving 13 bases between. Looked up from germline, CDR1 is SGHAT and CDR2 is FQDESV (reference sequence). The CDR3 bases are TGTGCCAGCAGTTCTAATCAGGGTTACGAGCAGTACTTC. Protein product: CASSSNQGYEQYF.

The chain links TRBV6-1 to TRBJ2-3; weak D call: TRBD1 (6 bases). The CDR3 is made up of 10 amino acids. With 7 bases removed from V and 13 bases from J, the gap between germline ends came to 12 bases. In germline, CDR1 is MNHNS, CDR2 SASEGT. CDR3 in amino acids: CASKGGREYF. CDR3 nucleotide sequence: TGTGCCAGCAAAGGGGGACGGGAGTATTTT.

This sequence joins TRBV27 and TRBJ1-3, with TRBD1 matching over 7 bases. The CDR3 runs to 15 residues. CDR1 and CDR2 (germline): MNHEY, SMNVEV (reference sequence). Losses at the gene ends were 2 bases for V and 4 bases for J; bases not matched to a gene: 5. CDR3 protein: CASSLTGTAGNTIYF. CDR3 coding DNA: TGTGCCAGCAGTTTAACCGGGACAGCAGGAAACACCATATATTTT.

The chain uses TRBV2 and TRBJ2-5; D not resolved. Trimming shortened V by 2 bases and J by 4 bases, and 8 bases separated the two germline ends. The CDR3 length is 13 residues. The V gene's germline CDR1 is SNHLY and CDR2 FYNNEI. CDR3 loop: CASSETVRETQYF. In DNA form, the CDR3 reads TGTGCCAGCAGTGAAACAGTCAGAGAGACCCAGTACTTC.

This chain connects TRBV4-1 to TRBJ1-6; D is undetermined. CDR1 MGHRA and CDR2 YSYEKL come from the germline V gene. The V end lost 0 bases, the J end lost 10 bases, and 4 bases lay between the germline ends. CDR3 length equals 12 residues. The DNA of the CDR3 is TGCGCCAGCAGCCAAGAAAGGTCACCCCTCCACTTT. Translated: CASSQERSPLHF.

This clone is deemed medium-sized. V gene TRBV5-6 combines with J gene TRBJ1-2; D ambiguous. The CDR3 is 16 residues long. V lost 0 bases and J lost 4, with 16 bases in between. CDR1 is SGHDT, CDR2 YYEEEE, per germline. This CDR3 reads CASSLEGASPLYGYTF. DNA for the CDR3: TGTGCCAGCAGCTTGGAAGGCGCTTCCCCACTCTATGGCTACACCTTC.

By share, this clone ranks as medium-sized. V and J are TRBV4-1 and TRBJ2-3; D remains unclear. CDR3 length equals 14 residues. Per the germline V gene, CDR1 is MGHRA and CDR2 is YSYEKL. V lost 2 bases to trimming and J lost 3 bases, with 9 bases between them. This chain's CDR3 is CASSQYEGTDTQYF. CDR3 bases: TGCGCCAGCAGCCAATATGAAGGGACAGATACGCAGTATTTT.

Here the CDR3 DNA reads TGCGCCAGCAGCCAGAGCCAAAATGAGCAGTTCTTC. Its translation: CASSQSQNEQFF. This chain links TRBV4-1 with TRBJ2-1; no definite D call. V lost 3 bases to trimming and J lost 7 bases, with 7 bases between them. The V gene's germline CDR1 is MGHRA and CDR2 YSYEKL. The length of the CDR3 is 12 residues.

CDR3 residues: CASSEGGAPNYGYTF. The CDR3 nucleotides read TGTGCCAGCAGTGAAGGTGGGGCCCCCAACTATGGCTACACCTTC. V and J are TRBV2 and TRBJ1-2, with TRBD1 as a possible D gene (5 bases). This CDR3 is built from 15 residues. The V end lost 1 base, the J end lost 2 bases, and 11 bases lay between the germline ends. The germline V gene encodes CDR1 SNHLY and CDR2 FYNNEI.

The chain joins TRBV7-9 to TRBJ2-1; D ambiguous. Germline V gives CDR1 SEHNR, CDR2 FQNEAQ (reference sequence). V was shortened by 7 bases and J by 9 bases, with 13 bases between the two germline ends. The CDR3 contains 12 residues. The CDR3 is CASTQIEVEQFF. The CDR3 DNA reads as TGTGCCAGCACCCAGATTGAGGTTGAGCAGTTCTTC.

The gene calls are TRBV6-5 and TRBJ1-1; 7 bases are a match to TRBD1. From germline, CDR1 is MNHEY and CDR2 SVGAGI. V dropped 6 bases and J dropped 6; count of bases not matched to a gene: 13. The CDR3 loop spans 15 amino acids. The CDR3, as DNA: TGTGCCAGCAGAAATCCCGGGACAGCTCGCGCTGAAGCTTTCTTT. This encodes CASRNPGTARAEAFF.

This sequence joins TRBV6-5 and TRBJ1-6; 7 bases are shared with TRBD1. Germline values: CDR1 MNHEY, CDR2 SVGAGI. With 6 bases clipped from V and 10 bases from J, the junction kept 6 bases outside the gene matches. This CDR3 spans 13 amino acids. Here the CDR3 reads CASSGTANSPLHF. CDR3 coding DNA: TGTGCCAGCAGCGGGACAGCCAACTCACCCCTCCACTTT.

The chain has TRBV6-5 and TRBJ2-7; D uncertain. Trimming took 1 base from V and 3 from J, leaving 7 bases between them. CDR3 length equals 13 residues. CDR1 and CDR2 from the germline V gene are MNHEY and SVGAGI. The CDR3 nucleotides read TGTGCCAGCAGTTACTTGGGTAGCTACGAGCAGTACTTC. Encoded protein: CASSYLGSYEQYF.

The J gene is TRBJ2-7, the V gene TRBV5-5, with 8 bases aligning to TRBD1. From germline, CDR1 is SGHKS and CDR2 YYEKEE (reference sequence). The CDR3 has 12 amino acids. J gave up 5 bases and V 3 bases, and 1 base lay outside the gene matches. The CDR3 loop reads CASSSTGDEQYF. The CDR3 DNA is TGTGCCAGCAGCTCGACAGGGGACGAGCAGTACTTC.

The rearrangement uses TRBV28 and TRBJ2-7; D gene ambiguous. The CDR3 is 14 amino acids. Trimming removed 3 bases from V and 2 bases from J, with 11 bases in between. Germline V gene data show CDR1 as MDHEN and CDR2 as SYDVKM. CDR3 coding DNA: TGTGCCAGCAGTTTTATTGATGGGCCCTACGAGCAGTACTTC. Protein sequence: CASSFIDGPYEQYF.

This chain joins TRBV2 and TRBJ2-1; 9 bases line up with TRBD1. CDR1 and CDR2 (germline): SNHLY, FYNNEI. V was pared by 8 bases and J by 9 bases, with 5 bases of the junction left unmatched. The CDR3 covers 12 residues. CDR3 DNA: TGTGCCAGCCGGGACAGGGCGGTTGAGCAGTTCTTC. Encoded protein: CASRDRAVEQFF.

This chain uses TRBV7-9 with TRBJ2-1; D gene unclear. The CDR3 spans 12 residues. The germline V and J ends were trimmed by 1 base and 7 bases, with 5 bases remaining between them. Germline CDR1 and CDR2: SEHNR and FQNEAQ (reference sequence). The CDR3 sequence is CASSLGVNEQFF. CDR3 in DNA: TGTGCCAGCAGCTTAGGGGTAAATGAGCAGTTCTTC.